Listed below are T cell receptor beta chains from one sample, sequenced in a study of tumor and adjacent non-tumor tissue in lung cancer. In TCRdb, the multiplex PCR reads were re-called with MiXCR into one record per CDR3 protein. The sample includes more than 95,000 distinct CDR3 sequences, around three fifths of them seen just once. Source material: lung tumor tissue. The source of these receptors is a man younger than 45 with non-small cell lung cancer. Each CDR3 is given with its conserved first and last residue. A D gene is named only where the DNA matches it firmly. Only some rows state a clone size, as once, few, many or a class for expanded clones.

clone_size cdr3_length j_call d_call v_call cdr3_nt cdr3_aa
- 16 TRBJ2-7 - TRBV4-1 TGCGCCAGCAGAGAAGACGAGACAGGACAGACCTGCGAGCAGTACTTC CASREDETGQTCEQYF
- 18 TRBJ2-1 - TRBV11-3 TGTGCGAGCAGCTGGGTGGTACTAGTGGTTCCCCGAAGCAATGAGCAGTTCTTC CASSWVVLVVPRSNEQFF
- 16 TRBJ1-1 TRBD1 TRBV6-5 TGTACCAGCAGCGGACCCCCAGGGACAGGGAACACTGAAGCTTTCTTT CTSSGPPGTGNTEAFF
once 14 TRBJ2-7 - TRBV20-1 TGCATTGCTACACAGGGGAGGATAAATGGCGAGCAGTACTTC CIATQGRINGEQYF
many 14 TRBJ1-1 TRBD1 TRBV6-5 TGTGCCAGCAGTTACTCAGGGGGCGGCACTGAAGCTTTCTTT CASSYSGGGTEAFF
- 15 TRBJ2-3 - TRBV5-1 TGCGCCAGCAGCTTGGAGGGACTTCGCACAGATATGCAGTATTTT CASSLEGLRTDMQYF
- 11 TRBJ2-3 - TRBV20-1 TGCAGTGTTAGAGATGGGGATACGCAGTATTTT CSVRDGDTQYF
many 10 TRBJ1-1 - TRBV29-1 TGCAGCGGGGGGGACGCTGAAGCTTTCTTT CSGGDAEAFF
many 12 TRBJ1-1 - TRBV20-1 TGCAGTGCTAGATATAGGGGGACTGAAGCTTTCTTT CSARYRGTEAFF
- 15 TRBJ2-1 - TRBV7-3 TGTGCCAGCAGTCCCGGACTTCTCTCCTACAATGAGCAGTTCTTC CASSPGLLSYNEQFF
- 14 TRBJ2-3 - TRBV6-2/TRBV6-3 TGTGCCAGGGACCATAAGGTCGGGACAGATACGCAGTATTTT CARDHKVGTDTQYF
- 12 TRBJ2-1 TRBD2 TRBV20-1 TGCAGTGCTATCGCTAGCGGAGGGGAGCAGTTCTTC CSAIASGGEQFF
- 13 TRBJ1-6 - TRBV29-1 TGCAGCGTAACACAGGACAATAATTCATCCCTCCACTTT CSVTQDNNSSLHF
- 13 TRBJ2-1 TRBD1 TRBV20-1 TGCAGCGTGACGACAGGGTGGGTCGATAAGCAGTTCTTC CSVTTGWVDKQFF
- 13 TRBJ2-7 - TRBV20-1 TGCAGTGCTGGTGAGCAGAACTATTACGAGCAGTACTTC CSAGEQNYYEQYF
- 15 TRBJ2-3 TRBD1 TRBV6-1 TGTGCCAGCAACTCCAGGACAGGAAGCACAGATACGCAGTATTTC CASNSRTGSTDTQYF
once 17 TRBJ1-6 - TRBV6-6 TGTGCCAGCAGTACCAGTGGCAGGTGCGGTGATAATTCACACCTCCACTTT CASSTSGRCGDNSHLHF
many 15 TRBJ2-6 - TRBV6-1 TGTGCCAGCAGGACGGGGGAGTCTGGGGCCAACGTCCTGACTTTC CASRTGESGANVLTF
- 14 TRBJ2-3 - TRBV11-2 TGTGCCAGCAGCCCCATCGACAGCTCAGATACGCAGTATTTT CASSPIDSSDTQYF
- 16 TRBJ2-2 - TRBV6-6 TGTGCCAGCGCAGGTCGTCAGACTGGAGGGGGCGGGGAGCTGTTTTTT CASAGRQTGGGGELFF
few 13 TRBJ2-1 - TRBV24-1 TGTGCCACCAGTGATCGGGCCCAGTGGGAGCAGTTCTTC CATSDRAQWEQFF
- 15 TRBJ2-5 TRBD2 TRBV20-1 TGCAGTACTAGAGATCTAGCGGGAGCAGAAGAGACCCGGTACTTC CSTRDLAGAEETRYF
once 12 TRBJ1-5 TRBD1 TRBV20-1 TGCAGTATGGGTAACAGGGGACAGCCCCAGCATTTT CSMGNRGQPQHF
few 16 TRBJ1-1 - TRBV5-8 TGTGCCAGCAGCTTGGGCTCCGGTTATACGAACACTGAAGCTTTCTTT CASSLGSGYTNTEAFF
- 15 TRBJ1-6 - TRBV20-1 TGCAGTGTTAGGCTCGTAGGCACTAGGGATTCACACCTCCACTTT CSVRLVGTRDSHLHF
few 17 TRBJ2-3 TRBD1 TRBV13 TGTGCCAGCAGCTCAGCGATCACCGGGACAGGGGTGGATACGCAGTATTTT CASSSAITGTGVDTQYF
- 18 TRBJ2-1 TRBD2 TRBV10-3 TGTGCCATCAGTGACCCCCTACTTTCTAACGGGGGGGCAAATGAGCAGTTCTTC CAISDPLLSNGGANEQFF
medium-sized 15 TRBJ2-5 - TRBV4-1 TGCGCCAGCAGCCAAGATCGGGATGAGGAAGAGACCCAGTACTTC CASSQDRDEEETQYF
once 15 TRBJ1-2 - TRBV20-1 TGCAGTGCTTATGTGGTTTCAGGCCCGAACTATGGTTACACCTTC CSAYVVSGPNYGYTF
once 11 TRBJ2-3 - TRBV10-2 TGCGCCAGTAGGATTACATATACGCAGTATTTT CASRITYTQYF
- 15 TRBJ2-3 TRBD1 TRBV6-4 TGTGCCGGCAGTGACTCGGCAGGGGGTACAGATACGCAGTATTTT CAGSDSAGGTDTQYF
few 17 TRBJ2-7 TRBD2 TRBV12-3/TRBV12-4 TGTGCCAGCAGTCGCGGGACTAGCGGGAGGATCTCCTACGAGCAGTACTTC CASSRGTSGRISYEQYF
few 18 TRBJ2-1 TRBD1 TRBV20-1 TGCAGTGCTAGAGATTGGCTTAACCGACAGGGGTTGTACAATGAGCAGCTCTTC CSARDWLNRQGLYNEQLF
- 16 TRBJ2-2 - TRBV5-6 TGTGCCAGCTGCTATATAGACCGGGCCTTTGCCGTGGAGCTGTTTTTT CASCYIDRAFAVELFF
- 15 TRBJ2-7 - TRBV20-1 TGCAGTGCTAGAGGTACCGGGACATTAACTTACGAGCAGTACTTC CSARGTGTLTYEQYF
- 15 TRBJ2-7 TRBD1 TRBV7-8 TGTGCCAACAGCATGACAGGGTCGATGGGCTACGAGCAGTACTTC CANSMTGSMGYEQYF
many 13 TRBJ1-1 - TRBV20-1 TGCAGTGCTCCACGATCTGGGGGGACTGAAGCTTTCTTT CSAPRSGGTEAFF
many 12 TRBJ2-3 - TRBV11-2 TGTGCCAGCAGCGATACGGCCGGTACGCAGTATTTT CASSDTAGTQYF
- 15 TRBJ2-7 - TRBV4-1 TGTGCCAGCAGCCGGACCTCGGGCCCGTCTTACGTGCAGTACTTC CASSRTSGPSYVQYF
once 13 TRBJ1-1 - TRBV12-3/TRBV12-4 TGTGCCAGCAGTTTATTCGGGAAAAGTGAAGCTTTCTTT CASSLFGKSEAFF
- 13 TRBJ1-2 - TRBV29-1 TGCAACACTTCGGACACTCGGGTGTATGGTTACACCTTC CNTSDTRVYGYTF
- 18 TRBJ1-5 TRBD1 TRBV5-1 TGCGCCAGCAGCTTACCTGGTCAGGGGGCGAATAGCAATCAGCCCCAGCATTTT CASSLPGQGANSNQPQHF
few 14 TRBJ2-7 TRBD1 TRBV6-1 TGTGTCAGCAGTCGAGACAGGGGATGGTACGAGCAGTACTTC CVSSRDRGWYEQYF
many 12 TRBJ2-1 TRBD2 TRBV20-1 TGCAGTGCTAGAGAGCGGGAGCACGAGCAGTTCTTC CSAREREHEQFF
once 14 TRBJ1-2 - TRBV6-1 TGTGTCAGCATTAGAGGTTCAGCTAACTATGGCTACACCTTC CVSIRGSANYGYTF
- 11 TRBJ2-7 - TRBV6-2/TRBV6-3 TGTGCTAGCAGTTACCCGGCGGGGCAGTACTTC CASSYPAGQYF
many 14 TRBJ1-1 - TRBV7-9 TGTGCCAGCAGGGAGAACACAGGGAACACTGAAGCTTTCTTT CASRENTGNTEAFF
few 15 TRBJ1-6 - TRBV6-6 TGTGCCAGCAGTTATGGAGGGGGTAGAGATCCACCCCTCCACTTT CASSYGGGRDPPLHF
many 15 TRBJ2-7 TRBD2 TRBV7-8 TGTGCCAGCAGCTTTTTAGCGGGAGGCACCTACGAGCAGTACTTC CASSFLAGGTYEQYF
once 14 TRBJ2-2 - TRBV11-2 TGTGCCAGTACCCCTAGCGTGAACACCTGGGAGTTGTTTTTT CASTPSVNTWELFF
- 14 TRBJ2-1 - TRBV4-3 TGCGCCAGCAGTCAGGATTACAGGGACAATGAGCGGTTCTTC CASSQDYRDNERFF